The 15 T cell receptor beta chains presented below share a single source sample, sequenced in a study of cytomegalovirus exposure and HLA in healthy donors. PCR employed 60 Vbeta and 13 Jbeta primers. Using immunoSEQ multiplex PCR, the repertoire was profiled, and TCRdb retains in-frame clones only, with some absent. The table has about 160,000 clones, 70% to 80% seen once. The specimen sequenced was PBMCs. The receptors were sampled from a man aged 35 to 55 in good health and CMV-seronegative.

The gene calls are TRBV25-1 and TRBJ2-1; 12 bases map to TRBD2. The germline CDR1 and CDR2 sequences are MGHDK and SYGVNS. The CDR3 sequence is 16 residues long. V dropped 1 base and J dropped 7; count of bases not matched to a gene: 5. The DNA for the CDR3 is TGTGCCAGCAGTGAATTGGAAGGACTAGCGGGGAATGAGCAGTTCTTC. Amino acids: CASSELEGLAGNEQFF.

This chain links TRBV5-1 with TRBJ2-7, with 11 bases that match TRBD1. The germline gives CDR1 SGHRS, CDR2 YFSETQ. V shed 1 base, J shed 5 bases, and the junction held 8 bases outside the gene matches. The CDR3 extends over 16 amino acids. The DNA of the CDR3 is TGCGCCAGCAGCTTGAGGGTGCCGGGACAGGGGGACGAGCAGTACTTC. Protein sequence: CASSLRVPGQGDEQYF.

The sample holds a few counts of this clone. The V and J genes are TRBV27 and TRBJ2-3, with D possibly being TRBD2 (5 bases). The V gene's germline CDR1 is MNHEY and CDR2 SMNVEV (reference sequence). This CDR3 has 13 amino acids. Trimming cost V 4 bases and J 7 bases, with 12 bases left between them. This chain's CDR3 is CASSSSAGYTQYF. The CDR3 DNA reads as TGTGCCAGCAGTTCGTCGGCGGGTTATACGCAGTATTTT.

The DNA for the CDR3 is TGTGCCAGCAGCGCCTCCGGGACACCATACGAGCAGTACTTC. It translates to CASSASGTPYEQYF. The gene calls are TRBV9 and TRBJ2-7; weak D call: TRBD1 (6 bases). Trimming left V 3 bases short and J 4 bases short, with 14 bases between. Per the germline V gene, CDR1 is SGDLS and CDR2 is YYNGEE. The CDR3 runs 14 residues.

This chain connects TRBV5-1 to TRBJ2-4; D may be TRBD1 (6 bases). Germline values: CDR1 SGHRS, CDR2 YFSETQ. The CDR3 has 15 residues. The V end was cut by 0 bases, the J end by 2 bases, with 9 bases between. For the CDR3, the DNA is TGCGCCAGCAGCTTGGACAGGGCAACCAAAAACATTCAGTACTTC. Its translation is CASSLDRATKNIQYF.

V usage is TRBV29-1 and J usage is TRBJ2-5; 10 bases line up with TRBD1. The J segment lost 4 bases and the V segment lost 1 base, leaving 0 bases of the junction unmatched. CDR1 SQVTM and CDR2 ANQGSEA come from the germline V gene. CDR3 length: 13 residues. This CDR3 reads CSVEGTGGETQYF. The CDR3 DNA reads TGCAGCGTTGAAGGGACAGGGGGAGAGACCCAGTACTTC.

The V gene is TRBV7-8, the J gene TRBJ2-2; 7 positions match TRBD2. Germline lookup yields CDR1 SGHVS and CDR2 FQNEAQ. CDR3 length: 15 amino acids. The V and J ends lost 5 bases and 4 bases, in that order; junction bases with no gene match: 7. CDR3 bases: TGTGCCAGCAGCGCATCTAGCGGAGGCACCGGGGAGCTGTTTTTT. Translating gives CASSASSGGTGELFF.

V and J are TRBV5-4 and TRBJ2-5; the match to TRBD2 covers 10 bases. This CDR3 has 15 amino acids. CDR1 is SGHNT, CDR2 YYREEE, per germline (reference sequence). Trimming cost V 4 bases and J 4 bases; bases outside gene matches: 7. CDR3 nucleotides: TGTGCCAGCAGCCCGATAGCGGGAGGTCGAGAGACCCAGTACTTC. Amino acids: CASSPIAGGRETQYF.

This rearrangement joins TRBV28 to TRBJ2-4; perhaps TRBD1 as D (6 bases). CDR3 length: 14 residues. Per germline, CDR1 MDHEN and CDR2 SYDVKM. V gave up 3 bases and J gave up 7 bases, with 13 bases separating them. This CDR3 is CASSLAGVGNIQYF. The CDR3 nucleotides are TGTGCCAGCAGTTTGGCAGGGGTAGGCAACATTCAGTACTTC.

This clone showed up just once. The chain combines TRBV7-9 with TRBJ2-5; 9 bases agree with TRBD2. The germline gives CDR1 SEHNR, CDR2 FQNEAQ (reference sequence). The V segment lost 3 bases and the J segment 5 bases; nucleotides outside the gene matches: 4. The CDR3 runs to 14 residues. The CDR3 bases are TGTGCCAGCAGCTTGCGCGGGGGGGCGGAGACCCAGTACTTC. This sequence encodes CASSLRGGAETQYF.

The CDR3 sequence: CAWSRSNQPQHF. DNA of the CDR3: TGTGCCTGGAGTCGGAGCAATCAGCCCCAGCATTTT. This chain uses TRBV30 with TRBJ1-5; D uncertain. The V end lost 2 bases, the J end lost 1 base, and 3 bases lay between the germline ends. The CDR3 covers 12 residues. Per the germline V gene, CDR1 is GTSNPN and CDR2 is SVGIG (reference sequence).

This chain joins TRBV7-8 and TRBJ1-1, with D possibly being TRBD1 (6 bases). Trimming shortened V by 5 bases and J by 3 bases, and 13 bases separated the two germline ends. CDR1 and CDR2 from the germline V gene are SGHVS and FQNEAQ. This CDR3 contains 14 residues. The DNA of the CDR3 is TGTGCCAGCAGCCCCCAGGGGTGGGACACTGAAGCTTTCTTT. Amino acid sequence: CASSPQGWDTEAFF.

The CDR3 bases are TGTGCCAGCAGTTCCCCCGGGGCAGGGGGAAGCACCGGGGAGCTGTTTTTT. It yields the protein CASSSPGAGGSTGELFF. The rearrangement links TRBV28 to TRBJ2-2; 7 nucleotides match TRBD1. Germline loops: CDR1 MDHEN, CDR2 SYDVKM. The junction had 12 bases not matched to a gene; V was cut back by 4 bases and J by 4 bases. The CDR3 consists of 17 residues.

This clone turned up a few times. This sequence joins TRBV6-5 and TRBJ2-2; 7 nucleotides line up with TRBD1. The junction had 4 bases not matched to a gene; V was cut back by 0 bases and J by 6 bases. The CDR3 is 15 amino acids. Germline V gene data show CDR1 as MNHEY and CDR2 as SVGAGI. CDR3 in amino acids: CASSYSRQGAGELFF. For the CDR3, the DNA is TGTGCCAGCAGTTACTCGAGGCAGGGGGCCGGGGAGCTGTTTTTT.

The V call is TRBV5-6, the J call TRBJ2-1; tentatively, D is TRBD1 (6 bases). Trimming stripped 4 bases from V and 3 bases from J, with 14 bases between. Looked up from germline, CDR1 is SGHDT and CDR2 is YYEEEE. This CDR3 comprises 15 residues. The CDR3 region has the DNA TGTGCCAGCAGCCCCCCTCCAGGGGACTACAATGAGCAGTTCTTC. It yields the protein CASSPPPGDYNEQFF.